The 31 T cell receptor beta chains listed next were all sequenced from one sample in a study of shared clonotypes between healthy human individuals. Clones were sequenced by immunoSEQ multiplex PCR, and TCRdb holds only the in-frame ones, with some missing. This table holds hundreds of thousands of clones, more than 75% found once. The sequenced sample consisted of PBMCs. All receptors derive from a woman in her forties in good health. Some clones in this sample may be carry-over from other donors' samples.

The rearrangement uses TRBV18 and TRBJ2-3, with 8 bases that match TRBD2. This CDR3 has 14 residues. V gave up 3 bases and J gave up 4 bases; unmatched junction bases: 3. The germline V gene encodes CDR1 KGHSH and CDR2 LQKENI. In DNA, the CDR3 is TGTGCCAGCTCACCGGGACTAGTAGCAGATACGCAGTATTTT. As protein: CASSPGLVADTQYF.

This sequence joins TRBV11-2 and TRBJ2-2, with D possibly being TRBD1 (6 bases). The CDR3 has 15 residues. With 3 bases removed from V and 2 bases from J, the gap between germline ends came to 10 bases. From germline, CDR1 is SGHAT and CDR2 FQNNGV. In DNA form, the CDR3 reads TGTGCCAGCAGCTTCACAGGGACCAACACCGGGGAGCTGTTTTTT. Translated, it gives CASSFTGTNTGELFF.

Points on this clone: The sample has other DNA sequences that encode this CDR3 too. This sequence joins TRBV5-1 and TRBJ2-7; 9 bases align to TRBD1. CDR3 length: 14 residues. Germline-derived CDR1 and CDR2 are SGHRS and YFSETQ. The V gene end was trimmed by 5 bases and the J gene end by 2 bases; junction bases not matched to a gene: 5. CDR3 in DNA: TGCGCCAGCAGGCTAGGACAGGGGACCTACGAGCAGTACTTC. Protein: CASRLGQGTYEQYF.

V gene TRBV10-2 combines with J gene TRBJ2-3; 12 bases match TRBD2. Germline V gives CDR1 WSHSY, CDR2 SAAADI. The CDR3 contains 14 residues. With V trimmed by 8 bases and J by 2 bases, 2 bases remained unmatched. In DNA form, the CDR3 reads TGCGCCAGCCGGACTAGCGGGGCCACAGATACGCAGTATTTT. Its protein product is CASRTSGATDTQYF.

CDR3 DNA sequence: TGTGCCAGCAGTTTACCAACAGTTGGAGGGACAGATACGCAGTATTTT. This sequence encodes CASSLPTVGGTDTQYF. The rearrangement links TRBV28 to TRBJ2-3, with D possibly matching TRBD2 (6 bases). V was trimmed by 2 bases and J by 3 bases, leaving 15 bases between them. CDR1 is MDHEN and CDR2 is SYDVKM in the germline V gene. This CDR3 has 16 amino acids.

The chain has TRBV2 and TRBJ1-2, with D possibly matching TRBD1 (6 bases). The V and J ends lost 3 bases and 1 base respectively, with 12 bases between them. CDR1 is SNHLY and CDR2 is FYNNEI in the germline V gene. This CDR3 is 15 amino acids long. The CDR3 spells CASSDNRVDNYGYTF. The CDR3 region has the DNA TGTGCCAGCAGTGACAACAGGGTTGATAACTATGGCTACACCTTC.

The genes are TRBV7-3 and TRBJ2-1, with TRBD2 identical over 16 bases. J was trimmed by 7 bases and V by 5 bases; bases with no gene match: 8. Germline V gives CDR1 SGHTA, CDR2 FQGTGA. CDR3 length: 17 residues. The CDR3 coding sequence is TGTGCCAGCAGCGAGGGACTAGCGGGAGGGCCGGGGAATGAGCAGTTCTTC. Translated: CASSEGLAGGPGNEQFF. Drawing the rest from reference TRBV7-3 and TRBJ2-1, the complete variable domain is GAGVSQTPSNKVTEKGKYVELRCDPISGHTALYWYRQSLGQGPEFLIYFQGTGAADDSGLPNDRFFAVRPEGSVSTLKIQRTERGDSAVYLCASSEGLAGGPGNEQFFGPGTRLTVL.

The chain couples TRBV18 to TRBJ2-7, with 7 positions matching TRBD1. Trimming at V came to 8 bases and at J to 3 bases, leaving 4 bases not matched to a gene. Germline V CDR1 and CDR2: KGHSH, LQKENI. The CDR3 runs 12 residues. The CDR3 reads CASRGGGYEQYF. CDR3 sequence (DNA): TGTGCCAGCCGAGGGGGCGGCTACGAGCAGTACTTC.

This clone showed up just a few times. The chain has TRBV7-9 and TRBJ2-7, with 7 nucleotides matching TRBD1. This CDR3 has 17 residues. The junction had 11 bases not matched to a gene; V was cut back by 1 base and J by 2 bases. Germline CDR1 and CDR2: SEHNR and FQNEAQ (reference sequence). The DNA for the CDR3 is TGTGCCAGCAGCTTAGTTTTCCTTGGACAGGAGGCCTACGAGCAGTACTTC. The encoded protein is CASSLVFLGQEAYEQYF.

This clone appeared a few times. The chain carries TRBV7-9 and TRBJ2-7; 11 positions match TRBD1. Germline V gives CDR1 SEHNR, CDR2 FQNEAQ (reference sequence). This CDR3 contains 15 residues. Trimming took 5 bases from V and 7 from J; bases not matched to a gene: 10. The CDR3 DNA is TGTGCCAGCAGCCCCGGACAGGGGGCAAGGAGGGAGCAGTACTTC. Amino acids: CASSPGQGARREQYF.

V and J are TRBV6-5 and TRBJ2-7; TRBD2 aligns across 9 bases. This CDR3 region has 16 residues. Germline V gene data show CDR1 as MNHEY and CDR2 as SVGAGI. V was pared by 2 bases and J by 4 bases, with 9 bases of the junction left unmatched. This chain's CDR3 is CASSYASGIGVYEQYF. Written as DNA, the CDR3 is TGTGCCAGCAGTTACGCTAGCGGGATTGGTGTGTACGAGCAGTACTTC.

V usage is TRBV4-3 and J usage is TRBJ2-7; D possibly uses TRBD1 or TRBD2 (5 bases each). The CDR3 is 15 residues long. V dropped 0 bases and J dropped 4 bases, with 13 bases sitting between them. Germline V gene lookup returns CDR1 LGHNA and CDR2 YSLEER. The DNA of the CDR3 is TGCGCCAGCAGCCAAGATTGGGGGAGTCGGTACGAGCAGTACTTC. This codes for CASSQDWGSRYEQYF.

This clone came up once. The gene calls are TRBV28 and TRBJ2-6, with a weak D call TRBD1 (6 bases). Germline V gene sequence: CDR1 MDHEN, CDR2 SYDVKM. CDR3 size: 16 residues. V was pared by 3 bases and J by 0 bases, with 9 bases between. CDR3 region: CASSFQGYSGANVLTF. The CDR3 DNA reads TGTGCCAGCAGTTTTCAGGGGTACTCTGGGGCCAACGTCCTGACTTTC.

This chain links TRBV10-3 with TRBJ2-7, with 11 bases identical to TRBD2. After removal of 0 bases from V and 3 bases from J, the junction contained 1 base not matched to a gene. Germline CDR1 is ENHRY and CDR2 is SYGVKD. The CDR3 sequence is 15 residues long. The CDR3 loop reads CAISESGTSGYEQYF. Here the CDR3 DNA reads TGTGCCATCAGTGAGTCCGGGACTAGCGGCTACGAGCAGTACTTC.

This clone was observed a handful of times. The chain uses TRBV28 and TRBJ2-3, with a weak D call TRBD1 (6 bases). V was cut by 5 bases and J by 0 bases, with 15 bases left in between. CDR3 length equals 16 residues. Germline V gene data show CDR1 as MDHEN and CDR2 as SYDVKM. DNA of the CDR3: TGTGCCAGCAGTCCCGGGACACAAACTAGCACAGATACGCAGTATTTT. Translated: CASSPGTQTSTDTQYF.

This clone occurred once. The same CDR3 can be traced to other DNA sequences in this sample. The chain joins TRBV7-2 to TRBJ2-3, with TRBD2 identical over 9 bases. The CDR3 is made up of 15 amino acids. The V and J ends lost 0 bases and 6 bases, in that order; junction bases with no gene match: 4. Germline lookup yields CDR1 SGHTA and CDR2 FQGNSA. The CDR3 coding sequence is TGTGCCAGCAGCTTAGCAAGCGGGAGGTCTGATACGCAGTATTTT. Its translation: CASSLASGRSDTQYF. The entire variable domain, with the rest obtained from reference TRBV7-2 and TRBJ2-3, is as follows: GAGVSQSPSNKVTEKGKDVELRCDPISGHTALYWYRQSLGQGLEFLIYFQGNSAPDKSGLPSDRFSAERTGGSVSTLTIQRTQQEDSAVYLCASSLASGRSDTQYFGPGTRLTVL.

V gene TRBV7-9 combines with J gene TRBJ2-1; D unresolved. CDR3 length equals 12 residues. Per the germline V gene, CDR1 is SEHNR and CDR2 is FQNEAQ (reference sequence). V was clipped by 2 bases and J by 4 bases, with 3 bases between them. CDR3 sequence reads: CASSLLYNEQFF. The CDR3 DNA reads TGTGCCAGCAGCTTACTTTACAATGAGCAGTTCTTC.

The CDR3 sequence is CASSLYTNYGYTF. The CDR3 DNA reads as TGTGCCAGCAGTCTTTATACTAACTATGGCTACACCTTC. This chain links TRBV6-6 with TRBJ1-2, with D hard to call. The V gene lost 5 bases and the J gene lost 0 bases, with 7 bases spanning the gap. This CDR3 is built from 13 residues. CDR1 MNHNY and CDR2 SVGAGI come from the germline V gene (reference sequence).

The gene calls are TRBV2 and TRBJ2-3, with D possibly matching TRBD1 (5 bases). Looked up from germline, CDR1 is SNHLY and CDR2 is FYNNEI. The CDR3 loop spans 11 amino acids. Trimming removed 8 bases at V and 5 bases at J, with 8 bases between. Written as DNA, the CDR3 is TGTGCCAGCGTGGGGCAAGATACGCAGTATTTT. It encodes CASVGQDTQYF.

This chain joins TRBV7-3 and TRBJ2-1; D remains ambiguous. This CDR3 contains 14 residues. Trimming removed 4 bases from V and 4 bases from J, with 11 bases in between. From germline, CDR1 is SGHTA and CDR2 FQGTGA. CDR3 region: CASSSALGYNEQFF. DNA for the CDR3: TGTGCCAGCAGCTCCGCTTTGGGGTACAATGAGCAGTTCTTC.

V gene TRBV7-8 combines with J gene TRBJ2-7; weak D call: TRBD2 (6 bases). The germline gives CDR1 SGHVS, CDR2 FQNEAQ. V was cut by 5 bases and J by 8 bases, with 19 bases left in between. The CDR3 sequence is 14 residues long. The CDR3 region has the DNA TGTGCCAGCAGCCCACTGTCGGGAGTGGTACAGCAGTACTTC. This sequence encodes CASSPLSGVVQQYF.

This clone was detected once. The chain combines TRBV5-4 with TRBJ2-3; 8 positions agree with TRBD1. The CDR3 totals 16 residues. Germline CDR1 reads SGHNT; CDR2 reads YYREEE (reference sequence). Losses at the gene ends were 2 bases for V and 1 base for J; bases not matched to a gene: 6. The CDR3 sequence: CASSFLVDRGTDTQYF. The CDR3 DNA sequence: TGTGCCAGCAGCTTTTTGGTGGACAGGGGCACAGATACGCAGTATTTT.

CDR3 amino acids: CASTTTGQNTEAFF. Here the CDR3 DNA reads TGCGCCAGCACTACGACAGGGCAGAACACTGAAGCTTTCTTT. The chain recombines TRBV5-1 with TRBJ1-1, with 7 bases fitting TRBD1. The CDR3 is 14 amino acids. Germline assignment: CDR1 SGHRS and CDR2 YFSETQ. V was pared by 6 bases and J by 1 base, with 6 bases of the junction left unmatched. Combining the CDR3 with reference TRBV5-1 and TRBJ1-1 gives the whole variable domain KAGVTQTPRYLIKTRGQQVTLSCSPISGHRSVSWYQQTPGQGLQFLFEYFSETQRNKGNFPGRFSGRQFSNSRSEMNVSTLELGDSALYLCASTTTGQNTEAFFGQGTRLTVV.

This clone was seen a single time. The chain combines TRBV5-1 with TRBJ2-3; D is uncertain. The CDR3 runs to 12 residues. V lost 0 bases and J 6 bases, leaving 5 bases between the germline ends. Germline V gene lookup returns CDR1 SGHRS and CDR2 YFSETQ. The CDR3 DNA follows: TGCGCCAGCAGCTTGGAGGATGATACGCAGTATTTT. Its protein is CASSLEDDTQYF.

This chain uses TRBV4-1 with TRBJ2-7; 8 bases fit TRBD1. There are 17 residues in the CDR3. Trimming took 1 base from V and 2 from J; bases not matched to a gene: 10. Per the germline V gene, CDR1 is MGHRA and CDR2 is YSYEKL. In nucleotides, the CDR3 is TGCGCCAGCAGCCAAGGACAATCCGGGACAGGAGCCTACGAGCAGTACTTC. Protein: CASSQGQSGTGAYEQYF.

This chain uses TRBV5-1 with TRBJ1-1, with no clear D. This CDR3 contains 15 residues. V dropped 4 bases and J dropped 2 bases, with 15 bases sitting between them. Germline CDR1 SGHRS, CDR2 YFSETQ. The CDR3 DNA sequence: TGCGCCAGCAGCCCGCTAAATGGGAAAAACACTGAAGCTTTCTTT. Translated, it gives CASSPLNGKNTEAFF.

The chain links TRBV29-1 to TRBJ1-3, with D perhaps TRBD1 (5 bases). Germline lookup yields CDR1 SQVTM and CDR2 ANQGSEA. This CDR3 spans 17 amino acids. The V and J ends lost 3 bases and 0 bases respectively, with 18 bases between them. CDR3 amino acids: CSVEGIRGLSSGNTIYF. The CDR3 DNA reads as TGCAGCGTTGAGGGTATAAGGGGACTTTCCTCTGGAAACACCATATATTTT.

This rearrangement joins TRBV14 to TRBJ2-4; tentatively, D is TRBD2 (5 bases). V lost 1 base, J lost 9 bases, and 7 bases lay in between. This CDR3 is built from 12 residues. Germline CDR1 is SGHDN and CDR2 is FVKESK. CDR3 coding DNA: TGTGCCAGCAGCCAAGTGGGGAGCATTCAGTACTTC. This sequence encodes CASSQVGSIQYF.

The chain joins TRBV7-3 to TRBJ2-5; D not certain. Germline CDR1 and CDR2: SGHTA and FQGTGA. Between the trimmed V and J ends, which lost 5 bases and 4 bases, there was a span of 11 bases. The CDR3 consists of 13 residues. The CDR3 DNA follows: TGTGCCAGCAGCCCCGGCCCGGGAGAGACCCAGTACTTC. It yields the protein CASSPGPGETQYF.

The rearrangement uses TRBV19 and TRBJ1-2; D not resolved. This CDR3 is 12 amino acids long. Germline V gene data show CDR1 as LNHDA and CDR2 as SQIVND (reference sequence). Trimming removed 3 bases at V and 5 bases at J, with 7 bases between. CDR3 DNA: TGTGCCAGTAGTATCTCACGATATGGCTACACCTTC. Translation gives CASSISRYGYTF.

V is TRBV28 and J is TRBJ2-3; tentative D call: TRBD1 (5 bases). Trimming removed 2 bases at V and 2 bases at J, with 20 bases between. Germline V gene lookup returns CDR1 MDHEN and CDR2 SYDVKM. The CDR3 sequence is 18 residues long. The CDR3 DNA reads TGTGCCAGCAGTTTACCAGGGAAAGGGGTTGGGTTCACAGATACGCAGTATTTT. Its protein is CASSLPGKGVGFTDTQYF.